This TCR beta chain originates from a study of T-cell reconstitution after alpha-beta-depleted transplantation in children. V trimming: 0 bases; J trimming: 5 bases; junction bases outside the gene matches: 5. This CDR3 region has 15 residues. The germline CDR1 and CDR2 sequences are GTSNPN and SVGIG (reference sequence). As regards this clonotype: Antigen specificity is unknown.

Study-level points and caveats: After one year, T-cell counts and TCRbeta diversity mostly came from new T cells.

The TCRbeta library was prepared with unique molecular identifiers. TCRdb fed the PCR reads into MiXCR, producing one record per CDR3 protein. The sample lists 670,000 or so distinct CDR3 sequences, about an eighth occurring once. The clonotype comes from a girl aged 2 to 9 with congenital amegakaryocytic thrombocytopenia, due to receive a stem cell transplant. V usage is TRBV30 and J usage is TRBJ2-5, with 11 bases matching TRBD1. The specimen comprised PBMCs, sampled before TCRalphabeta/CD19-depleted stem cell transplant. Here the CDR3 DNA reads TGTGCCTGGAGTGTACGGACAGGGGGCCTTGAGACCCAGTACTTC. This encodes CAWSVRTGGLETQYF.